These 24 T cell receptor beta chains were all obtained from the same sample, sequenced in a study of T cells in localized non-small cell lung cancer. Generated by immunoSEQ multiplex PCR, the TCRdb table keeps only in-frame clones and is missing some. The sample contains roughly 7,000 clones, roughly 44% of which appear only once. This specimen was lymph node tissue, taken before any cancer treatment. These receptors were obtained from a man between 35 and 75 years old with stage I lung adenocarcinoma.

This sequence joins TRBV10-2 and TRBJ2-1; D could derive from TRBD1 or TRBD2 (5 bases each). CDR3 length equals 12 residues. Trimming cost V 6 bases and J 8 bases, with 11 bases left between them. Germline V gene lookup returns CDR1 WSHSY and CDR2 SAAADI. The CDR3 loop is CASSGAGDEQFF. The DNA for the CDR3 is TGCGCCAGCAGCGGGGCCGGCGATGAGCAGTTCTTC.

The chain is built from TRBV15 and TRBJ1-1; tentative D call: TRBD1 (5 bases). The germline V and J ends were trimmed by 0 bases and 0 bases, with 8 bases remaining between them. The germline gives CDR1 LNHNV, CDR2 YYDKDF (reference sequence). The CDR3 consists of 15 residues. CDR3 loop: CATSRDGGLNTEAFF. The DNA for the CDR3 is TGTGCCACCAGCAGAGATGGGGGATTGAACACTGAAGCTTTCTTT. Variable domain in full (rest from reference TRBV15 and TRBJ1-1): DAMVIQNPRYQVTQFGKPVTLSCSQTLNHNVMYWYQQKSSQAPKLLFHYYDKDFNNEADTPDNFQSRRPNTSFCFLDIRSPGLGDTAMYLCATSRDGGLNTEAFFGQGTRLTVV.

By sample fraction, this clone is large. This sequence joins TRBV6-1 and TRBJ1-2; 7 positions agree with TRBD1. The CDR3 is 15 amino acids. J was trimmed by 2 bases and V by 1 base; bases with no gene match: 4. Germline assignment: CDR1 MNHNS and CDR2 SASEGT. The CDR3 DNA follows: TGTGCCAGCAGTGAAGAGCCAGGGGGGAACTATGGCTACACCTTC. Translated: CASSEEPGGNYGYTF.

This clone was detected a few times. The CDR3 here is CASSYGGPTDTQYF. CDR3 DNA sequence: TGTGCCAGCAGTTACGGCGGGCCCACAGATACGCAGTATTTT. The chain uses TRBV6-8 and TRBJ2-3; TRBD2 is a possible D gene (5 bases). The CDR3 consists of 14 residues. Germline loops: CDR1 MNHGY, CDR2 SAAAGT. V was clipped by 2 bases and J by 2 bases, with 8 bases between them.

This clone has only a few counts. The rearrangement uses TRBV11-3 and TRBJ2-7; 7 nucleotides line up with TRBD1. The CDR3 covers 15 residues. After removal of 5 bases from V and 7 bases from J, the junction contained 14 bases not matched to a gene. Germline CDR1 is SGHNT and CDR2 is YENEEA. The DNA of the CDR3 is TGTGCCAGCAGCCCTCGGACAGGCGTAGTAAGAGAGCAGTACTTC. It yields the protein CASSPRTGVVREQYF.

The chain is built from TRBV9 and TRBJ2-1; a weak D match, TRBD1 (6 bases). CDR3 length: 15 amino acids. Germline CDR1 reads SGDLS; CDR2 reads YYNGEE. V shed 0 bases and J shed 4 bases, with 11 bases lying between them. CDR3 region: CASSVGTVLYNEQFF. CDR3 DNA sequence: TGTGCCAGCAGCGTAGGGACAGTCCTTTACAATGAGCAGTTCTTC. Complete variable domain (other parts from reference TRBV9 and TRBJ2-1): DSGVTQTPKHLITATGQRVTLRCSPRSGDLSVYWYQQSLDQGLQFLIQYYNGEERAKGNILERFSAQQFPDLHSELNLSSLELGDSALYFCASSVGTVLYNEQFFGPGTRLTVL.

This sequence joins TRBV6-8 and TRBJ2-5; D is undetermined. The germline V gene has CDR1 MNHGY and CDR2 SAAAGT. This CDR3 has 12 amino acids. V dropped 6 bases and J dropped 5 bases, with 10 bases sitting between them. The CDR3 loop reads CASSWGTETQYF. DNA of the CDR3: TGTGCCAGCAGCTGGGGTACGGAGACCCAGTACTTC.

This clone came up a few times. The CDR3 DNA reads TGTGCCAGCAGCGTAGGTGGTCAGGGAGCCGGGGAGCTGTTTTTT. It is translated as CASSVGGQGAGELFF. The rearrangement joins TRBV9 to TRBJ2-2, with D perhaps matching TRBD1 or TRBD2 (5 bases each). The germline gives CDR1 SGDLS, CDR2 YYNGEE. V shed 0 bases and J shed 6 bases, with 12 bases lying between them. CDR3 size: 15 residues.

The V gene is TRBV19, the J gene TRBJ2-7, with D possibly matching TRBD2 (5 bases). V lost 8 bases and J lost 0, with 14 bases in between. CDR3 length equals 14 residues. Germline V gives CDR1 LNHDA, CDR2 SQIVND (reference sequence). The CDR3 protein is CASSGVTSSYEQYF. The CDR3, as DNA: TGTGCCAGTTCCGGGGTTACTAGCTCCTACGAGCAGTACTTC.

This clone came up a few times. The chain links TRBV6-8 to TRBJ1-5, with TRBD1 identical over 10 bases. Germline V gives CDR1 MNHGY, CDR2 SAAAGT. CDR3 size: 15 residues. J lost 2 bases, V lost 4 bases, and 2 bases had no gene match. CDR3 nucleotide sequence: TGTGCCAGCAGTTTTGGGACAGGGGGCAATCAGCCCCAGCATTTT. The encoded protein is CASSFGTGGNQPQHF.

The chain is built from TRBV19 and TRBJ1-2; 9 bases are a match to TRBD1. V trimming: 4 bases; J trimming: 3 bases; junction bases outside the gene matches: 3. This CDR3 spans 14 amino acids. The germline V gene encodes CDR1 LNHDA and CDR2 SQIVND (reference sequence). The CDR3 loop is CASSNRGHYYGYTF. CDR3 in DNA: TGTGCCAGTAGTAACAGGGGGCATTACTATGGCTACACCTTC.

This clone was seen a handful of times. This rearrangement joins TRBV6-8 to TRBJ2-5; TRBD2 matches 8 bases. Germline assignment: CDR1 MNHGY and CDR2 SAAAGT. J was trimmed by 5 bases and V by 4 bases; bases with no gene match: 9. This CDR3 is 15 amino acids long. CDR3 protein: CASSSLQREPETQYF. CDR3 coding DNA: TGTGCCAGCAGTTCCCTACAGCGGGAGCCCGAGACCCAGTACTTC.

J is TRBJ1-2 and V is TRBV6-8, with no clear D. This CDR3 comprises 15 residues. Germline lookup yields CDR1 MNHGY and CDR2 SAAAGT. With 4 bases removed from V and 5 bases from J, the gap between germline ends came to 17 bases. The chain's CDR3 is CASSSPLGYPYGYTF. The CDR3 nucleotides are TGTGCCAGCAGTTCCCCCTTGGGGTACCCTTATGGCTACACCTTC.

The rearrangement uses TRBV28 and TRBJ1-2, with 10 bases that match TRBD1. The V gene end was trimmed by 6 bases and the J gene end by 4 bases; junction bases not matched to a gene: 5. CDR3 length: 14 amino acids. CDR1 is MDHEN and CDR2 is SYDVKM in the germline V gene. CDR3 DNA: TGTGCCAGCAGCGCGACAGGGGGCGGCTATGGCTACACCTTC. It codes for CASSATGGGYGYTF.

The rearrangement joins TRBV18 to TRBJ2-1; perhaps TRBD1 as D (6 bases). V dropped 2 bases and J dropped 10 bases, with 15 bases sitting between them. This CDR3 region has 14 residues. Germline CDR1 reads KGHSH; CDR2 reads LQKENI. The CDR3 here is CASSPGTGWREQFF. The CDR3 coding sequence is TGTGCCAGCTCACCAGGAACAGGGTGGAGGGAGCAGTTCTTC.

This clone was observed a few times. The chain couples TRBV10-3 to TRBJ1-6; no definite D call. Between the trimmed V and J ends, which lost 2 bases and 4 bases, there was a span of 6 bases. The CDR3 is 14 residues long. The germline V gene encodes CDR1 ENHRY and CDR2 SYGVKD. CDR3 nucleotide sequence: TGTGCCATCAGTGAGCGGGCTTATAATTCACCCCTCCACTTT. As protein: CAISERAYNSPLHF.

This sequence joins TRBV28 and TRBJ2-7, with D maybe TRBD2 (6 bases). CDR1 and CDR2 (germline): MDHEN, SYDVKM. This CDR3 contains 13 residues. Trimming left V 3 bases short and J 7 bases short, with 13 bases between. The CDR3 DNA follows: TGTGCCAGCAGTTTGGCGTCGGCGGGAGAGCAGTACTTC. It specifies CASSLASAGEQYF.

This chain connects TRBV10-2 to TRBJ2-7; 10 bases agree with TRBD2. The CDR3 covers 15 residues. CDR1 and CDR2 from the germline V gene are WSHSY and SAAADI. Trimming at V came to 1 base and at J to 6 bases, leaving 6 bases not matched to a gene. The CDR3: CASSEFASGRSEQYF. The CDR3 coding sequence is TGCGCCAGCAGTGAGTTCGCTAGCGGGAGATCCGAGCAGTACTTC.

The CDR3 region is CASSVNTGELFF. CDR3 nucleotide sequence: TGTGCCAGCAGCGTGAACACCGGGGAGCTGTTTTTT. The genes are TRBV9 and TRBJ2-2; D not resolved. This CDR3 region has 12 residues. Trimming took 2 bases from V and 1 from J, leaving 0 bases between them. CDR1 and CDR2 from the germline V gene are SGDLS and YYNGEE.

This clone is termed medium-sized. The rearrangement joins TRBV2 to TRBJ1-1; no clear D gene. V was clipped by 3 bases and J by 8 bases, with 16 bases between them. CDR3 length: 14 residues. In germline, CDR1 is SNHLY, CDR2 FYNNEI. CDR3 region: CASSENGQSTEAFF. In DNA, the CDR3 is TGTGCCAGCAGTGAGAACGGGCAGAGCACCGAAGCTTTCTTT.

This clone was counted between two and nine times. The CDR3 region has the DNA TGTGCCAGTAGTCAGGACCACACCGGGGAGCTGTTTTTT. Its translation is CASSQDHTGELFF. The J gene is TRBJ2-2, the V gene TRBV19; D is unresolved. Per germline, CDR1 LNHDA and CDR2 SQIVND (reference sequence). V lost 5 bases and J lost 3, with 7 bases in between. The length of the CDR3 is 13 residues.

The chain has TRBV29-1 and TRBJ2-1, with 10 positions matching TRBD2. V gave up 0 bases and J gave up 6 bases; unmatched junction bases: 5. The germline V gene has CDR1 SQVTM and CDR2 ANQGSEA. This CDR3 is 15 amino acids long. CDR3 DNA sequence: TGCAGCGTTGAAGATCGGGCTAGCGGGAGCAATGAGCAGTTCTTC. Amino acid sequence: CSVEDRASGSNEQFF.

V and J are TRBV18 and TRBJ1-1; D unresolved. CDR1 is KGHSH, CDR2 LQKENI, per germline. The CDR3 contains 15 residues. Trimming removed 0 bases at V and 0 bases at J, with 8 bases between. The CDR3 coding sequence is TGTGCCAGCTCACCACCCCTGACATTGAACACTGAAGCTTTCTTT. Its protein product is CASSPPLTLNTEAFF.

V usage is TRBV18 and J usage is TRBJ2-3; no clear D. Trimming pared 2 bases from V and 0 bases from J, leaving 6 bases between. Germline CDR1 KGHSH, CDR2 LQKENI. The CDR3 runs 14 residues. For the CDR3, the DNA is TGTGCCAGCTCACCAGTAGACAGCACAGATACGCAGTATTTT. This encodes CASSPVDSTDTQYF.